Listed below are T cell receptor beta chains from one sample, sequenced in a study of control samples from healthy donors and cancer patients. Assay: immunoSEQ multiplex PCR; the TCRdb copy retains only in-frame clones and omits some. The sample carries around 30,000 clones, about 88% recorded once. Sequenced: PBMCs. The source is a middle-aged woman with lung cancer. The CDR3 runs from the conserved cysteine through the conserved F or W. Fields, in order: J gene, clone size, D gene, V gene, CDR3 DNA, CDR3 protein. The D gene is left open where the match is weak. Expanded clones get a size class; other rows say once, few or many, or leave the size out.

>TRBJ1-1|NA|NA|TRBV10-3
TGTGCCATCAGTGGCCTACAGGGAGGCACTGAAGCTTTCTTT
CAISGLQGGTEAFF
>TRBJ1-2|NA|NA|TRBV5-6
TGTGCCAGCAGCCCAGTCGGGGACACTGATGGCTACACCTTC
CASSPVGDTDGYTF
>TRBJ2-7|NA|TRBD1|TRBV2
TGTGCCAGCACCCAGGACAGGGGGCGTTTCTACGAGCAGTACTTC
CASTQDRGRFYEQYF
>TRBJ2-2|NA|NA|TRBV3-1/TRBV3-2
TGTGCCAGCAGCCCGACACAAACAGGCTCAGGCACCGGGGAGCTGTTTTTT
CASSPTQTGSGTGELFF
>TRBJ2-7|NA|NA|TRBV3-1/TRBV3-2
TGTGCCAGCAGCCAAAATAGGAGGGCTACCGCACCACGCGAGCAGTACTTC
CASSQNRRATAPREQYF
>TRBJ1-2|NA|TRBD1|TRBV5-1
TGCGCCAGCAGCTTTCGGGGGACAGGGGTAAGGATGGACTATGGCTACACCTTC
CASSFRGTGVRMDYGYTF
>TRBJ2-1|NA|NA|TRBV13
TGTGCCAGCAGCTTAGAGAGGTTCAATGAGCAGTTCTTC
CASSLERFNEQFF
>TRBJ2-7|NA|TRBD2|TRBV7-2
TGTGCCAGCAGCGAACTAGCGGGGGTACATGCCTACGAGCAGTACTTC
CASSELAGVHAYEQYF
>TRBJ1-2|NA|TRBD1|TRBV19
TGTGCCAGTAGAGGACAGGGGACCAATGGCTACACCTTC
CASRGQGTNGYTF
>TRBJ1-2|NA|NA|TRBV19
TGTGCCAGTAGTATACCGGACTTTTACTATGGCTACACCTTC
CASSIPDFYYGYTF
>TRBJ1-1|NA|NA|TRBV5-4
TGTGCCAGCAGCCCCGTAGGGGCGGATGAAGCTTTCTTT
CASSPVGADEAFF
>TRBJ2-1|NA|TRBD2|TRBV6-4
TGTGCCAGCAGCCCACTAGCGGGGGGAAATGAGCAGTTCTTC
CASSPLAGGNEQFF
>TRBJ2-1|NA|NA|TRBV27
TGTGCCAGCAGTCATAGACGGGGAGAGGGGGGAAAATACAATGAGCAGTTCTTC
CASSHRRGEGGKYNEQFF
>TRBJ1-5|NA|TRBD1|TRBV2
TGTGCCAGCAGTGAAACTGGGACAGGGGGACCGCCCCAGCATTTT
CASSETGTGGPPQHF
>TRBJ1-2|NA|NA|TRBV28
TGTGCCAGCAGACTTATAGGGGGACCGAACTATGGCTACACCTTC
CASRLIGGPNYGYTF
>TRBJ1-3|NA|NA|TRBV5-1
TGCGCCAGCAGCTTGGCAGGAATAGGAAACACCATATATTTT
CASSLAGIGNTIYF
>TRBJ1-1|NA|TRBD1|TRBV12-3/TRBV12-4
TGTGCCAGCAGTTCGACAGGGTACACTGAAGCTTTCTTT
CASSSTGYTEAFF
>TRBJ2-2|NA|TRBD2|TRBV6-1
TGTGCCAGCAGTGAAGTACTAGCGGGCAACACCGGGGAGCTGTTTTTT
CASSEVLAGNTGELFF
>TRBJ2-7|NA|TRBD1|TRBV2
TGTGCCAGCAGTGGCTCCGGGACAGGATACTACGAGCAGTACTTC
CASSGSGTGYYEQYF
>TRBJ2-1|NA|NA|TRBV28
TGTGCCAGCAGTTCCGTCAGGGATTTCTACAATGAGCAGTTCTTC
CASSSVRDFYNEQFF
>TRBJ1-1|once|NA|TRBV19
TGTGCCAGTAGTATACAGCCAGGAGGGAAGACTGAAGCTTTCTTT
CASSIQPGGKTEAFF
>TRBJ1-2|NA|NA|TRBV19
TGTGCCAGTAGACTGGGCCCGGCGGGTAACTATGGCTACACCTTC
CASRLGPAGNYGYTF
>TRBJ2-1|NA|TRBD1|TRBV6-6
TGTGCCAGCAGGCTGACCGGGACAGGGTTTCATGAGCAGTTCTTC
CASRLTGTGFHEQFF
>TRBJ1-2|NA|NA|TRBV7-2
TGTGCCAGCAGCAATAGTCGCCCCTATGGCTACACCTTC
CASSNSRPYGYTF
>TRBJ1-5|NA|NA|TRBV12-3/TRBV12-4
TGTGCCAGTCAAGGGGGGCAGCCCCAGCATTTT
CASQGGQPQHF
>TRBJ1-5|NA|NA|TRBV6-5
TGTGCCAGCAGCCCGGGACCACTGCACAATCAGCCCCAGCATTTT
CASSPGPLHNQPQHF
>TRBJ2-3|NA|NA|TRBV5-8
TGTGCCAGCAGCTTGTTAACTGGCACAGATACGCAGTATTTT
CASSLLTGTDTQYF
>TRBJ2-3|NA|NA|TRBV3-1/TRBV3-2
TGTGCCAGCAGCAACAACCTGGGAGATACGCAGTATTTT
CASSNNLGDTQYF
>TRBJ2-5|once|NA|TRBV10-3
TGTGCCATCAGTGAGTCGACTCGGGACGGCCAAGAGACCCAGTACTTC
CAISESTRDGQETQYF
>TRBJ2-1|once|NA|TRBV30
TGTGCCTGGAGCCGGGGGGCCAATGAGCAGTTCTTC
CAWSRGANEQFF
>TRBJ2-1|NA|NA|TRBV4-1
TGCGCTACAACTTTGGGGAGGTGGGGCCGGAGTGAGCAGTTCTTC
CATTLGRWGRSEQFF
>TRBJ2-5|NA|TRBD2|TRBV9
TGTGCCAGCAGCTTAGGACTAGCCCAAGAGACCCAGTACTTC
CASSLGLAQETQYF